This entry lists 32 T cell receptor beta chains sequenced from one sample in a study of blood T cells in healthy people across ages. The use of a sample-barcoded 5' primer and a J-beta primer mix characterized a second PCR of roughly 7 to 11 cycles. MiXCR, applied by TCRdb to the 5' RACE reads, yields one record per CDR3 protein. Here the sample spans 850,000 or so distinct CDR3 sequences, about 28% being singletons. Sequenced sample: blood. The receptors were sampled from a woman older than 75 in good health.

This clonotype was counted between two and nine times. The chain recombines TRBV7-2 with TRBJ2-3, with 9 bases fitting TRBD2. J gave up 0 bases and V 2 bases, and 12 bases lay outside the gene matches. The germline V gene encodes CDR1 SGHTA and CDR2 FQGNSA. The CDR3 sequence is 19 residues long. The CDR3 spells CASSLRGLRGGRSTDTQYF. CDR3 in DNA: TGTGCCAGCAGCTTAAGAGGTTTGCGGGGGGGCCGTAGCACAGATACGCAGTATTTT.

This chain joins TRBV5-1 and TRBJ1-4; TRBD1 might be the D (5 bases). This CDR3 has 15 residues. CDR1 SGHRS and CDR2 YFSETQ come from the germline V gene. Trimming stripped 4 bases from V and 5 bases from J, with 15 bases between. CDR3 residues: CASSLPTDSNEKLFF. The CDR3 DNA follows: TGCGCCAGCAGCCTACCGACAGACTCGAATGAAAAACTGTTTTTT.

As concerns this clonotype: This may come from a read error, since a much larger clone is one base off. The chain has TRBV6-2 or TRBV6-3 and TRBJ2-5, with unresolved D. This CDR3 comprises 11 residues. V was trimmed by 5 bases and J by 11 bases, leaving 12 bases between them. Germline V gives CDR1 MNHEY, CDR2 SVGEGT. The CDR3 nucleotides read TGTGCCAGCAGTCGTAAAAATGAGCAGTACTTC. Protein: CASSRKNEQYF.

As concerns this clonotype: Since a much larger clone is just one base distant, this may be a read error. The chain is built from TRBV7-2 and TRBJ1-6, with 9 positions matching TRBD1. With V trimmed by 5 bases and J by 9 bases, 8 bases remained unmatched. CDR3 length: 15 residues. Looked up from germline, CDR1 is SGHTA and CDR2 is FQGNSA. The CDR3 DNA reads as TGTGCCAGCAGCCCCACGACAGGGGGTAGTTCACCCCTCCACTTT. Residues: CASSPTTGGSSPLHF.

The chain links TRBV7-9 to TRBJ2-4; the match to TRBD2 covers 13 bases. From germline, CDR1 is SEHNR and CDR2 FQNEAQ (reference sequence). J gave up 11 bases and V 1 base, and 8 bases lay outside the gene matches. The length of the CDR3 is 16 residues. The CDR3 nucleotides read TGTGCCAGCAGCTTAGTCAACGGGACTAGCGGGGTCTTTCAGTACTTC. Translated: CASSLVNGTSGVFQYF.

This clonotype was counted at least ten times. This chain connects TRBV6-2 or TRBV6-3 to TRBJ2-7, with 11 bases aligning to TRBD1. The CDR3 spans 15 residues. CDR1 and CDR2 (germline): MNHEY, SVGEGT. V lost 7 bases to trimming and J lost 6 bases; unmatched junction nucleotides: 11. DNA of the CDR3: TGTGCCAGCATCAAATTGGGACAGGGGGTCCGCGAGCAGTACTTC. Its protein is CASIKLGQGVREQYF.

This clonotype was counted ten times or more. V is TRBV5-5 and J is TRBJ2-7, with D tentatively TRBD1 (8 bases). Trimming took 5 bases from V and 4 from J, leaving 19 bases between them. Looked up from germline, CDR1 is SGHKS and CDR2 is YYEKEE (reference sequence). The CDR3 extends over 15 amino acids. The chain's CDR3 is CASRGGADRVYEQYF. The CDR3 nucleotides are TGTGCCAGCAGGGGAGGGGCGGACAGGGTTTACGAGCAGTACTTC. Together with reference TRBV5-5 and TRBJ2-7, the CDR3 gives the full variable domain: DAGVTQSPTHLIKTRGQQVTLRCSPISGHKSVSWYQQVLGQGPQFIFQYYEKEERGRGNFPDRFSARQFPNYSSELNVNALLLGDSALYLCASRGGADRVYEQYFGPGTRLTVT.

This clonotype was seen more than once but under ten times. This chain connects TRBV25-1 to TRBJ1-6; D is ambiguous. This CDR3 contains 14 residues. The germline CDR1 and CDR2 sequences are MGHDK and SYGVNS. V lost 7 bases, J lost 0 bases, and 7 bases lay in between. The CDR3 reads CASTHSSYNSPLHF. The CDR3 DNA reads as TGTGCCAGCACACACAGCTCCTATAATTCACCCCTCCACTTT.

This clonotype was recorded at least ten times. The V gene is TRBV12-3 or TRBV12-4, the J gene TRBJ1-1; D might be TRBD1 (5 bases). The CDR3 consists of 15 residues. V was cut by 6 bases and J by 5 bases, with 19 bases left in between. The CDR3 sequence: CASSLWGSGKTEAFF. In DNA form, the CDR3 reads TGTGCCAGCAGCCTATGGGGCTCAGGGAAAACTGAAGCTTTCTTT.

The chain couples TRBV20-1 to TRBJ1-2; D not certain. The germline CDR1 and CDR2 sequences are DFQATT and SNEGSKA (reference sequence). The CDR3 sequence is 13 residues long. The germline V and J ends were trimmed by 3 bases and 5 bases, with 13 bases remaining between them. This chain's CDR3 is CSASVAREYGYTF. DNA of the CDR3: TGCAGTGCTAGTGTCGCGCGGGAGTATGGCTACACCTTC.

J is TRBJ2-5 and V is TRBV24-1; 11 positions agree with TRBD2. V trimming: 4 bases; J trimming: 3 bases; junction bases outside the gene matches: 9. The CDR3 length is 17 residues. Per germline, CDR1 KGHDR and CDR2 SFDVKD. The CDR3 DNA is TGTGCCACCAGTGAAAAAAGACTAGCGGGGTCGAAAGAGACCCAGTACTTC. It encodes CATSEKRLAGSKETQYF.

This chain connects TRBV6-2 or TRBV6-3 to TRBJ2-7; perhaps D is TRBD1 or TRBD2 (6 bases each). Trimming took off 0 bases at V and 0 bases at J, with 15 bases between the two ends. CDR1 MNHEY and CDR2 SVGEGT come from the germline V gene. The CDR3 length is 17 residues. Here the CDR3 reads CASSYSIATGASYEQYF. CDR3 bases: TGTGCCAGCAGTTACTCGATTGCAACGGGGGCCTCCTACGAGCAGTACTTC.

The chain employs TRBV7-2 and TRBJ2-5; 11 bases agree with TRBD2. Looked up from germline, CDR1 is SGHTA and CDR2 is FQGNSA. The V segment lost 4 bases and the J segment 5 bases; nucleotides outside the gene matches: 12. This CDR3 has 17 amino acids. The CDR3 nucleotides are TGTGCCAGCAGCTACCTCATTTTAGCGGGGGGGCGGGAGACCCAGTACTTC. Protein sequence: CASSYLILAGGRETQYF.

This clonotype was observed a handful of times. CDR3 coding DNA: TGTGCCAGCAGCTTAGTCAGGGGGCAGAGTGAAGCTTTCTTT. This encodes CASSLVRGQSEAFF. The chain has TRBV7-2 and TRBJ1-1; TRBD1 aligns across 8 bases. J was trimmed by 7 bases and V by 1 base; bases with no gene match: 5. The CDR3 loop spans 14 amino acids. Per germline, CDR1 SGHTA and CDR2 FQGNSA.

This clonotype appeared many times. The rearrangement links TRBV15 to TRBJ2-3; 8 bases are shared with TRBD2. The CDR3 is 16 residues long. Germline V gene lookup returns CDR1 LNHNV and CDR2 YYDKDF (reference sequence). The V gene end was trimmed by 3 bases and the J gene end by 5 bases; junction bases not matched to a gene: 10. The CDR3 DNA reads TGTGCCACCAGCAGGATTAGCGGGGTCGGGCAAGATACGCAGTATTTT. Translated, it gives CATSRISGVGQDTQYF.

This chain uses TRBV11-2 with TRBJ2-7; 7 bases map to TRBD2. The V gene's germline CDR1 is SGHAT and CDR2 FQNNGV. Trimming at V came to 4 bases and at J to 7 bases, leaving 10 bases not matched to a gene. The CDR3 has 14 residues. CDR3 bases: TGTGCCAGCAGCTCCGACGCGGGAGAAGGTGAGCAGTACTTC. Translation gives CASSSDAGEGEQYF.

This clonotype was detected many times. The chain combines TRBV12-3 or TRBV12-4 with TRBJ1-6, with D perhaps matching TRBD1 (5 bases). The CDR3 totals 14 residues. Trimming removed 4 bases from V and 8 bases from J, with 12 bases in between. The CDR3 nucleotides read TGTGCCAGCAGTTCGCGACCGACAGATTCACCCCTCCACTTT. It is translated as CASSSRPTDSPLHF.

This clonotype was observed at least ten times. The chain links TRBV21-1 to TRBJ1-5; TRBD1, the table's D call, was not compared with the DNA. TRBV21-1 is a pseudogene locus. This CDR3 is 16 amino acids long. For the CDR3, the DNA is TGTGCCAGCAGCAACCCGGGACAGGGGGACAATCAGCCCCAGCATTTT. Its translation is CASSNPGQGDNQPQHF.

The gene calls are TRBV6-2 or TRBV6-3 and TRBJ1-5; D is undetermined. Germline V gene sequence: CDR1 MNHEY, CDR2 SVGEGT. V lost 6 bases and J 0 bases, leaving 15 bases between the germline ends. The CDR3 extends over 16 amino acids. The CDR3 spells CASRTYLDHSNQPQHF. The DNA of the CDR3 is TGTGCCAGCAGGACCTACCTAGATCATAGCAATCAGCCCCAGCATTTT.

This clonotype was found many times. The V gene is TRBV7-9, the J gene TRBJ2-1, with unresolved D. V lost 10 bases, J lost 5 bases, and 6 bases lay in between. This CDR3 is 10 amino acids long. The V gene's germline CDR1 is SEHNR and CDR2 FQNEAQ (reference sequence). The CDR3 DNA reads TGTGCCACCTGGGACAATGAGCAGTTCTTC. It translates to CATWDNEQFF.

This clonotype has a count of ten or more. The chain couples TRBV20-1 to TRBJ2-7; the match to TRBD2 covers 9 bases. Trimming took 7 bases from V and 4 from J; bases not matched to a gene: 11. The CDR3 covers 14 residues. The V gene's germline CDR1 is DFQATT and CDR2 SNEGSKA (reference sequence). CDR3 nucleotides: TGCAGTGTCCCAACCGGGACTAGCTTGTACGAGCAGTACTTC. Translation: CSVPTGTSLYEQYF.

V and J are TRBV7-2 and TRBJ1-1; the match to TRBD1 covers 7 bases. The V gene end was trimmed by 5 bases and the J gene end by 5 bases; junction bases not matched to a gene: 8. The CDR3 loop spans 14 amino acids. Germline V CDR1 and CDR2: SGHTA, FQGNSA. The CDR3 coding sequence is TGTGCCAGCAGCGCCTCGAAGGGGGCAACTGAAGCTTTCTTT. Translating it yields CASSASKGATEAFF.

This clonotype occurred many times. V and J are TRBV20-1 and TRBJ2-1, with 7 positions matching TRBD2. Germline V CDR1 and CDR2: DFQATT, SNEGSKA (reference sequence). Unmatched junction bases numbered 23, after V lost 6 bases and J lost 6 bases. The CDR3 sequence is 18 residues long. This CDR3 is CSAEASSGIRLSSNEQFF. CDR3 DNA sequence: TGCAGTGCCGAGGCGTCTAGCGGTATTAGGCTTTCAAGCAATGAGCAGTTCTTC.

This clonotype is a singleton in its sample. The junction does not match germline at one end; this may be a read error. This chain joins TRBV12-3 or TRBV12-4 and TRBJ1-6; 7 bases agree with TRBD1. The CDR3 sequence is 11 residues long. The chain's CDR3 is CAGRGSSPLHF. The CDR3 nucleotides are TGTGCCGGCAGGGGGAGTTCACCCCTCCACTTT.

J is TRBJ1-5 and V is TRBV11-2; unclear D gene. From germline, CDR1 is SGHAT and CDR2 FQNNGV. The CDR3 runs to 16 residues. V was clipped by 6 bases and J by 2 bases, with 17 bases between them. This CDR3 reads CASSPQGGLGNQPQHF. The CDR3 coding sequence is TGTGCCAGCAGTCCCCAAGGTGGGTTGGGCAATCAGCCCCAGCATTTT.

This rearrangement joins TRBV28 to TRBJ1-2; no firm D call. The CDR3 sequence is 12 residues long. Germline loops: CDR1 MDHEN, CDR2 SYDVKM. The V end lost 6 bases, the J end lost 4 bases, and 9 bases lay between the germline ends. The CDR3 here is CASSRGSYGYTF. CDR3 DNA sequence: TGTGCCAGCAGCCGGGGTAGCTATGGCTACACCTTC.

This clonotype was observed at least ten times. This chain connects TRBV10-1 to TRBJ2-1; 7 bases map to TRBD1. CDR3 length equals 13 residues. Germline V gene data show CDR1 as WNHNN and CDR2 as SYGVQD (reference sequence). J was trimmed by 8 bases and V by 3 bases; bases with no gene match: 4. The CDR3 region is CASSEGGRDEQFF. DNA for the CDR3: TGCGCCAGCAGTGAAGGGGGCCGGGATGAGCAGTTCTTC.

This clonotype occurred many times. This chain uses TRBV4-3 with TRBJ2-7; a weak D match, TRBD1 (6 bases). V lost 2 bases and J lost 2, with 16 bases in between. The CDR3 runs to 16 residues. The germline V gene encodes CDR1 LGHNA and CDR2 YSLEER. The CDR3 reads CASSQSPGQWPYEQYF. CDR3 nucleotide sequence: TGCGCCAGCAGCCAATCACCGGGACAATGGCCCTACGAGCAGTACTTC.

This clonotype was observed a handful of times. The chain links TRBV18 to TRBJ1-2; D is possibly TRBD1 (6 bases). The CDR3 covers 15 residues. Per germline, CDR1 KGHSH and CDR2 LQKENI. Trimming cost V 2 bases and J 8 bases, with 18 bases left between them. CDR3 loop: CASSPERGQGEGYTF. In nucleotides, the CDR3 is TGTGCCAGCTCACCAGAACGGGGGCAAGGGGAAGGCTACACCTTC.

The chain recombines TRBV7-2 with TRBJ2-3, with TRBD2 matching 8 bases. The junction had 9 bases not matched to a gene; V was cut back by 4 bases and J by 0 bases. The germline CDR1 and CDR2 sequences are SGHTA and FQGNSA. The CDR3 has 17 amino acids. The CDR3 DNA follows: TGTGCCAGCAGCTCCAGACTAGCGTCGACTAGCACAGATACGCAGTATTTT. This gives the protein CASSSRLASTSTDTQYF.

There are many counts of this clonotype. The chain is built from TRBV20-1 and TRBJ2-7; a possible D gene is TRBD1 (5 bases). Trimming removed 2 bases at V and 7 bases at J, with 12 bases between. CDR3 size: 12 residues. In germline, CDR1 is DFQATT, CDR2 SNEGSKA (reference sequence). The CDR3 bases are TGCAGTGCTAGACCTAGGGGCAGTGAGCAGTACTTC. This encodes CSARPRGSEQYF.

This clonotype was seen ten or more times. V usage is TRBV7-2 and J usage is TRBJ2-3, with 12 bases lining up with TRBD1. The CDR3 is made up of 15 amino acids. Germline CDR1 and CDR2: SGHTA and FQGNSA. The V segment lost 3 bases and the J segment 6 bases; nucleotides outside the gene matches: 4. CDR3 sequence: CASSLGQGAGDTQYF. CDR3 DNA sequence: TGTGCCAGCAGCTTGGGACAGGGGGCAGGTGATACGCAGTATTTT.